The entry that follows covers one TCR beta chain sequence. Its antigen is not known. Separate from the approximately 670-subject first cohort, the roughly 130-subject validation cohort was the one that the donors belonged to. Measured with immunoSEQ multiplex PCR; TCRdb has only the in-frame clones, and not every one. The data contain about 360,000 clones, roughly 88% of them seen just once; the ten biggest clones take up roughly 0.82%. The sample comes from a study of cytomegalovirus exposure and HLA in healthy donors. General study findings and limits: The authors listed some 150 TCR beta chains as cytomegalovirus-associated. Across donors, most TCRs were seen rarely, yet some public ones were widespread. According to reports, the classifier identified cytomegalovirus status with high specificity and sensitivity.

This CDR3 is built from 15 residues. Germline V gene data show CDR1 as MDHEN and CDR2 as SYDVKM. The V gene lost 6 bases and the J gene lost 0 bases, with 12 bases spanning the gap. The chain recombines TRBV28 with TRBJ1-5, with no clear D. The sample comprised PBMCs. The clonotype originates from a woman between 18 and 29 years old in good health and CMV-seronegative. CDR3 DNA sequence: TGTGCCAGCAGATCAGCGGGATTTAGCAATCAGCCCCAGCATTTT. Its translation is CASRSAGFSNQPQHF.